There are a few counts of the clone carrying this T cell receptor (beta chain). The antigen is unknown. The germline V gene encodes CDR1 KGHSH and CDR2 LQKENI. V was pared by 5 bases and J by 4 bases, with 11 bases between. CDR3 length: 13 amino acids. The sample comes from a study of beta chain features in type 1 diabetes. Study observations and caveats: Type 1 diabetes patients showed a moderate but significant shortening of TCRB CDR3s in all four CD4+ subsets.

Sequencing targeted expressed TCRB transcripts, as all isolated RNA had been reverse transcribed. Libraries were prepared by immunoSEQ multiplex PCR; TCRdb keeps only in-frame clonotypes and omits some of them. Counted here are about 140,000 clones, more than 10% occurring once; the ten biggest clones make up approximately 1.3%. The sequence was obtained from a man in his late teens or twenties with type 1 diabetes. Sequencing was performed on central memory CD4+ T cells from blood. V is TRBV18 and J is TRBJ1-2; D may be TRBD1 (5 bases). The CDR3 reads CASSATESYGYTF. The CDR3 DNA follows: TGTGCCAGCTCAGCGACAGAGAGCTATGGCTACACCTTC.